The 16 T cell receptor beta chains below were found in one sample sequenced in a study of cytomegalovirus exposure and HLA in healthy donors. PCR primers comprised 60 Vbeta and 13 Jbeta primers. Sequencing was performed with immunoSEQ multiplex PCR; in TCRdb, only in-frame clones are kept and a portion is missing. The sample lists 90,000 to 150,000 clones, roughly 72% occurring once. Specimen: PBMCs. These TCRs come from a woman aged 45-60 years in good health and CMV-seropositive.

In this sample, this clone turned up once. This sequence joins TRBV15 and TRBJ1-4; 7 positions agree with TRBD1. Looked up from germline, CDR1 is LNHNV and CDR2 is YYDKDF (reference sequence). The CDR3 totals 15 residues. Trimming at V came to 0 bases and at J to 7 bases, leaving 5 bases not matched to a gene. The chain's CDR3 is CATSRDQGGREKLFF. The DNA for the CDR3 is TGTGCCACCAGCAGAGATCAAGGGGGCCGTGAAAAACTGTTTTTT. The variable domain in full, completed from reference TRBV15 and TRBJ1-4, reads DAMVIQNPRYQVTQFGKPVTLSCSQTLNHNVMYWYQQKSSQAPKLLFHYYDKDFNNEADTPDNFQSRRPNTSFCFLDIRSPGLGDTAMYLCATSRDQGGREKLFFGSGTQLSVL.

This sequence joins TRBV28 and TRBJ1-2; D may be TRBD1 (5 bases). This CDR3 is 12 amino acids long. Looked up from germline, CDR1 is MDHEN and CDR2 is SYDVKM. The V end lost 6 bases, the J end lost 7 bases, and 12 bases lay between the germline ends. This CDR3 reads CASRQGRAGYTF. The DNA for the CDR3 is TGTGCCAGCAGGCAGGGCCGAGCTGGCTACACCTTC.

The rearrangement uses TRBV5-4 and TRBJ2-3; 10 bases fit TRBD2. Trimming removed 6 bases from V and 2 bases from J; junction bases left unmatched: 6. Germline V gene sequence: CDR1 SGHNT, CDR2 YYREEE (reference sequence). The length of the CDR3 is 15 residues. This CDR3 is CASTRTSGYTDTQYF. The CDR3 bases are TGTGCCAGCACACGGACTAGCGGATACACAGATACGCAGTATTTT.

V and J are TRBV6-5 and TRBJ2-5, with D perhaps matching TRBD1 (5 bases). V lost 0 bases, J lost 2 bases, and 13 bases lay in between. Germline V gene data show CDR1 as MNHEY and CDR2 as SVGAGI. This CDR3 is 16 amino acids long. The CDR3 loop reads CASSYSMGLGQETQYF. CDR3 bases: TGTGCCAGCAGTTACTCGATGGGGCTAGGACAAGAGACCCAGTACTTC.

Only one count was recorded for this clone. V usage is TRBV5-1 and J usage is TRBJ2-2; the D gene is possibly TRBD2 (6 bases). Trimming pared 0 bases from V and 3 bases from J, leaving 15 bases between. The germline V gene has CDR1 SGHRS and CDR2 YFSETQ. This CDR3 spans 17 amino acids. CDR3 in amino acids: CASSLGGRTIYTGELFF. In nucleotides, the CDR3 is TGCGCCAGCAGCTTGGGCGGTCGGACTATCTACACCGGGGAGCTGTTTTTT.

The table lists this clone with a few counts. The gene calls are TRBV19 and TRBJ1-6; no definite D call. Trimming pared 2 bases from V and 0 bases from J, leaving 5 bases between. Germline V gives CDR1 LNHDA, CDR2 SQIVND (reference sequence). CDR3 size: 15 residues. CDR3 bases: TGTGCCAGTAGTATACGGGGCTCCTATAATTCACCCCTCCACTTT. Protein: CASSIRGSYNSPLHF.

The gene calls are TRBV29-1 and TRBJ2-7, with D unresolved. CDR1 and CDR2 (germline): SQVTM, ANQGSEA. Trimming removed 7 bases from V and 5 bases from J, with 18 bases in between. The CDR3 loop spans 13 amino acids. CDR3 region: CSARAANSHEQYF. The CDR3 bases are TGCAGCGCCCGCGCTGCAAATTCTCACGAGCAGTACTTC.

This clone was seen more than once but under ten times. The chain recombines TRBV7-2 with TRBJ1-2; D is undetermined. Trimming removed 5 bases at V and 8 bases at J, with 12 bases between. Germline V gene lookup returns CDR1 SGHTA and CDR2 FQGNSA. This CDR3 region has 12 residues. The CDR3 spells CASSPSLDGYTF. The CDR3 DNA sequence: TGTGCCAGCAGCCCTAGCCTCGACGGCTACACCTTC.

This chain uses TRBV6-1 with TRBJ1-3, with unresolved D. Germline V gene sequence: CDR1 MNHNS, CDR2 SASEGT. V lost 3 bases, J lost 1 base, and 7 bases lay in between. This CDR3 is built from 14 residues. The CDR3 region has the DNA TGTGCCAGCAGTGATAAACGGTCTGGAAACACCATATATTTT. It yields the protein CASSDKRSGNTIYF.

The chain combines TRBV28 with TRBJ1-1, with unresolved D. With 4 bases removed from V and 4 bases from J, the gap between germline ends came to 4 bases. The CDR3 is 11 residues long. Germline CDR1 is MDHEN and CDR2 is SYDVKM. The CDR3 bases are TGTGCCAGCAGTTATAGCACTGAAGCTTTCTTT. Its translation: CASSYSTEAFF.

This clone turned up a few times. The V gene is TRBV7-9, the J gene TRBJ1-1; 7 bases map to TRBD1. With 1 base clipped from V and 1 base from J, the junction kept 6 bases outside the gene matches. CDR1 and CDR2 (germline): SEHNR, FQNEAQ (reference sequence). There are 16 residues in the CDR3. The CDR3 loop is CASSLVGQRPNTEAFF. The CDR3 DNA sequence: TGTGCCAGCAGCTTAGTGGGACAGCGCCCGAACACTGAAGCTTTCTTT. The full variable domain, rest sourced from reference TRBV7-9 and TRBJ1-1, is DTGVSQNPRHKITKRGQNVTFRCDPISEHNRLYWYRQTLGQGPEFLTYFQNEAQLEKSRLLSDRFSAERPKGSFSTLEIQRTEQGDSAMYLCASSLVGQRPNTEAFFGQGTRLTVV.

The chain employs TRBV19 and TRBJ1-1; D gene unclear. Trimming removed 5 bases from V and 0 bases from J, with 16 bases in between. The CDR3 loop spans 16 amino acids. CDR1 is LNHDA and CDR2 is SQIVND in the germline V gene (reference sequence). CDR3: CASSPPETWVNTEAFF. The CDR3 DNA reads TGTGCCAGTAGTCCCCCAGAGACTTGGGTGAACACTGAAGCTTTCTTT. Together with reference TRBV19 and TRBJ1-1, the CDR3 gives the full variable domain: DGGITQSPKYLFRKEGQNVTLSCEQNLNHDAMYWYRQDPGQGLRLIYYSQIVNDFQKGDIAEGYSVSREKKESFPLTVTSAQKNPTAFYLCASSPPETWVNTEAFFGQGTRLTVV.

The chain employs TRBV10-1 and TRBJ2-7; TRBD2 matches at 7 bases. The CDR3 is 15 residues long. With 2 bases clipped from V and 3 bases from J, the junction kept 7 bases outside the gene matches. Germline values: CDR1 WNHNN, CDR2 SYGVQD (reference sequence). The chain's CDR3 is CASSEPPGLFYEQYF. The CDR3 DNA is TGCGCCAGCAGTGAGCCTCCGGGACTATTCTACGAGCAGTACTTC.

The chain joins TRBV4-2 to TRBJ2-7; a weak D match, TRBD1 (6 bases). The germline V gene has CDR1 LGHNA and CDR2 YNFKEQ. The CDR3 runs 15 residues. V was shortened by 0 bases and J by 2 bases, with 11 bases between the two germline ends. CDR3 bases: TGTGCCAGCAGCCAAGATTCGACAGGAACCTACGAGCAGTACTTC. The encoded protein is CASSQDSTGTYEQYF.

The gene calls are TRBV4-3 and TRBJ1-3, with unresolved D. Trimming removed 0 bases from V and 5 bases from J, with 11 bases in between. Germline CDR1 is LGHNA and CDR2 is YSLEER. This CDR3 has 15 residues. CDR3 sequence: CASSQDPGNRNTIYF. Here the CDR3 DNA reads TGCGCCAGCAGCCAAGATCCGGGTAATAGAAACACCATATATTTT.

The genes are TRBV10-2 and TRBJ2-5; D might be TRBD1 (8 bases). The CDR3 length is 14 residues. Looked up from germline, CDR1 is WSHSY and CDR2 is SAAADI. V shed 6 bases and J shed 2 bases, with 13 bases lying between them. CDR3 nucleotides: TGCGCCAGCAGAGGACAGGGAGGGCAAGAGACCCAGTACTTC. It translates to CASRGQGGQETQYF.